This is a list of T cell receptor beta chains from one sample in a study of CD8 T cells in ankylosing spondylitis. TCRdb re-called the 5' RACE reads through MiXCR, storing one row per CDR3 protein. The data hold about 190,000 distinct CDR3 sequences, with over 10% observed a single time. The sample consisted of blood, either unsorted or a sorted T cell fraction (not recorded which). These receptor sequences come from a female donor with ankylosing spondylitis or in good health (not recorded which). Each CDR3 is given with its conserved first and last residue. The order of the fields is J gene, D gene, clone size, CDR3 length, V gene, CDR3 protein, CDR3 DNA. The D gene is left open where the match is weak. Size is stated for part of the rows, as once, few or many counts, or as a class when the clone is expanded.

TRBJ1-2	.	many	12	TRBV9	CASSEPLSGYTF	TGTGCCAGCAGCGAACCCCTCTCTGGCTACACCTTC
TRBJ2-1	.	.	18	TRBV20-1	CSARRPPTSSIPYNEQFF	TGCAGTGCTAGACGTCCGCCGACTAGTTCAATCCCCTACAATGAGCAGTTCTTC
TRBJ2-7	TRBD2	.	16	TRBV7-2	CASTVRLAGGPYEQYF	TGTGCCAGCACCGTTAGACTAGCGGGAGGTCCCTACGAGCAGTACTTC
TRBJ2-4	TRBD1	many	15	TRBV11-3	CASSSGGTGANIQYF	TGTGCCAGCAGCTCCGGCGGGACAGGGGCAAACATTCAGTACTTC
TRBJ2-3	TRBD2	many	16	TRBV20-1	CSARDRTSGYTDTQYF	TGCAGTGCTAGAGATCGGACTAGCGGGTACACAGATACGCAGTATTTT
TRBJ2-7	.	many	15	TRBV18	CASSHSSQAAREQYF	TGTGCCAGCTCACACTCATCACAGGCCGCGAGAGAGCAGTACTTC
TRBJ1-3	.	many	16	TRBV4-3	CASSQVGFSSGNTIYF	TGCGCCAGCAGCCAAGTTGGGTTTAGCTCTGGAAACACCATATATTTT
TRBJ2-2	.	.	13	TRBV12-3/TRBV12-4	CASSPDGAGELFF	TGTGCCAGCAGTCCGGACGGGGCCGGGGAGCTGTTTTTT
TRBJ2-7	TRBD1	many	13	TRBV5-1	CASSEGTGVEQYF	TGCGCCAGCAGTGAGGGGACAGGGGTCGAGCAGTACTTC
TRBJ2-2	TRBD1	many	15	TRBV6-2/TRBV6-3	CASSYTRGSTGELFF	TGTGCCAGCAGTTACACCAGGGGGTCCACCGGGGAGCTGTTTTTT
TRBJ2-1	TRBD1	.	17	TRBV20-1	CSARTGSLPPKINEQFF	TGCAGTGCTCGGACAGGGAGTCTCCCCCCTAAAATAAATGAGCAGTTCTTC
TRBJ1-5	TRBD1	many	14	TRBV29-1	CSVTQGGSNQPQHF	TGCAGCGTGACACAGGGGGGGAGCAATCAGCCCCAGCATTTT
TRBJ1-5	.	few	16	TRBV5-1	CASSLVPSGGNQPQHF	TGCGCCAGCAGCTTGGTACCTTCTGGGGGGAATCAGCCCCAGCATTTT
TRBJ2-5	.	few	16	TRBV7-2	CASSLGTATLQETQYF	TGTGCCAGCAGCTTAGGGACAGCGACCTTACAAGAGACCCAGTACTTC
TRBJ2-2	TRBD1	many	16	TRBV6-2/TRBV6-3	CASSPGQGIDTGELFF	TGTGCCAGCAGCCCTGGACAGGGGATCGACACCGGGGAGCTGTTTTTT
TRBJ1-1	.	many	11	TRBV6-2/TRBV6-3	CASGQGTEAFF	TGTGCCAGCGGGCAAGGGACTGAAGCTTTCTTT
TRBJ2-3	.	.	12	TRBV7-9	CASSLIEDTQYF	TGTGCCAGCAGCTTAATCGAGGATACGCAGTATTTT
TRBJ1-1	.	many	12	TRBV20-1	CSARVWGTEAFF	TGCAGTGCTAGAGTTTGGGGCACTGAAGCTTTCTTT
TRBJ2-5	TRBD1	few	16	TRBV7-9	CASSSSAGRGIETQYF	TGTGCCAGCAGCAGCTCGGCAGGCAGGGGGATTGAGACCCAGTACTTC
TRBJ1-1	TRBD1	few	16	TRBV4-2	CASSQGVGPAGGEAFF	TGTGCCAGCAGCCAAGGTGTTGGGCCTGCAGGGGGTGAAGCTTTCTTT
TRBJ2-3	.	.	13	TRBV7-9	CASSTLPTDTQYF	TGTGCCAGCAGCACCCTGCCTACAGATACGCAGTATTTT
TRBJ1-6	TRBD1	many	14	TRBV12-3/TRBV12-4	CASSPRDRGSPLHF	TGTGCCAGCAGTCCCCGGGACAGGGGTTCACCCCTCCACTTT
TRBJ1-1	.	few	10	TRBV20-1	CSASSIEAFF	TGCAGTGCTAGCTCTATTGAAGCTTTCTTT
TRBJ2-7	.	.	14	TRBV9	CASSVDGVTCEQYF	TGTGCCAGCAGCGTAGACGGGGTAACCTGCGAGCAGTACTTC
TRBJ1-2	.	few	11	TRBV5-6	CASSSREGYTF	TGTGCCAGCAGCTCCAGGGAAGGCTACACCTTC
TRBJ2-1	TRBD1	few	16	TRBV6-5	CASSYSLTGQLYEQFF	TGTGCCAGCAGTTACTCCCTGACAGGGCAGTTATATGAGCAGTTCTTC
TRBJ1-1	.	many	13	TRBV27	CASTGRGGTEAFF	TGTGCCAGCACGGGGCGAGGTGGCACTGAAGCTTTCTTT
TRBJ2-7	TRBD2	few	16	TRBV10-3	CAIRDRTSGNPNEQYF	TGTGCCATCAGGGACCGGACTAGCGGGAACCCCAACGAGCAGTACTTC
TRBJ2-1	.	.	13	TRBV6-2/TRBV6-3	CASSYVSYNEQFF	TGTGCCAGCAGTTACGTAAGCTACAATGAGCAGTTCTTC
TRBJ1-1	TRBD1	few	18	TRBV11-2	CASSTTRVLQGAFTEAFF	TGTGCCAGCAGTACGACCAGGGTATTACAGGGGGCCTTCACTGAAGCTTTCTTT
TRBJ2-6	.	many	12	TRBV2	CASSRTDNVLTF	TGTGCCAGCAGCAGGACGGACAACGTCCTGACTTTC
TRBJ1-2	.	many	11	TRBV24-1	CATRGYYGYTF	TGTGCCACCAGGGGATACTATGGCTACACCTTC
TRBJ2-1	.	many	11	TRBV6-5	CASSSFDGQFF	TGTGCCAGCAGCTCCTTCGATGGGCAGTTCTTC
TRBJ1-1	.	few	12	TRBV11-2	CASSTGYTEAFF	TGTGCCAGCAGCACCGGATACACTGAAGCTTTCTTT
TRBJ2-2	TRBD2	.	17	TRBV7-3	CASSPRTSGWNTGELFF	TGTGCCAGCAGCCCCCGGACTAGCGGGTGGAACACCGGGGAGCTGTTTTTT
TRBJ2-1	.	few	12	TRBV5-1	CASSREESEQFF	TGCGCCAGCTCAAGGGAAGAAAGTGAGCAGTTCTTC
TRBJ2-5	TRBD1	many	15	TRBV12-3/TRBV12-4	CASSSGGTGGETQYF	TGTGCCAGCAGTTCCGGCGGGACAGGGGGAGAGACCCAGTACTTC
TRBJ2-7	.	few	16	TRBV5-8	CASSLGPGRNVYEQYF	TGTGCCAGCAGCTTGGGGCCGGGGCGCAATGTCTACGAGCAGTACTTC
TRBJ2-1	TRBD2	few	15	TRBV29-1	CSATGREGPYNEQFF	TGCAGCGCCACGGGGCGGGAGGGCCCCTACAATGAGCAGTTCTTC
TRBJ2-7	TRBD2	few	14	TRBV20-1	CSARGGLAGDEQYF	TGCAGTGCTAGAGGGGGACTAGCGGGTGACGAGCAGTACTTC
TRBJ2-7	.	few	13	TRBV29-1	CSVEAGDSYEQYF	TGCAGCGTTGAAGCAGGCGATAGCTACGAGCAGTACTTC
TRBJ2-7	.	many	12	TRBV7-2	CASSSTHYEQYF	TGTGCCAGCAGCTCAACCCACTACGAGCAGTACTTC
TRBJ1-1	.	many	16	TRBV7-8	CASSLNYGGANTEAFF	TGTGCCAGCAGCTTAAATTATGGGGGCGCGAACACTGAAGCTTTCTTT
TRBJ2-3	.	many	13	TRBV29-1	CSARASSTDTQYF	TGCAGCGCCAGAGCTTCTAGCACAGATACGCAGTATTTT
TRBJ2-3	.	many	16	TRBV6-2/TRBV6-3	CASSYRNRDSQDTQYF	TGTGCCAGCAGTTACCGAAACCGGGACTCCCAAGATACGCAGTATTTT
TRBJ2-7	.	many	11	TRBV7-2	CASRPNGEQYF	TGTGCCAGCAGACCCAACGGCGAGCAGTACTTC
TRBJ2-1	.	many	15	TRBV7-9	CASSLVSHRRGEQFF	TGTGCCAGCAGCTTAGTAAGCCACCGCCGGGGTGAGCAGTTCTTC
TRBJ1-1	.	many	14	TRBV29-1	CSVVVQGMNTEAFF	TGCAGCGTTGTTGTACAGGGAATGAACACTGAAGCTTTCTTT
TRBJ2-7	.	.	15	TRBV28	CASSPRRDPFYEQYF	TGTGCCAGCAGTCCACGGAGGGACCCTTTCTACGAGCAGTACTTC
TRBJ1-3	TRBD1	.	19	TRBV18	CASSPSPGQALYSGNTIYF	TGTGCCAGCTCACCATCCCCCGGACAGGCCCTGTACTCTGGAAACACCATATATTTT
TRBJ2-2	.	many	15	TRBV20-1	CSARPGGSDTGELFF	TGCAGTGCTAGACCAGGGGGGAGCGACACCGGGGAGCTGTTTTTT
TRBJ2-2	.	.	15	TRBV18	CASSRTGAPTGELFF	TGTGCCAGCTCGCGTACAGGAGCACCGACCGGGGAGCTGTTTTTT
TRBJ2-7	.	many	14	TRBV10-3	CAIQPFLSSYEQYF	TGTGCCATTCAACCCTTTCTAAGCTCCTACGAGCAGTACTTC
TRBJ1-1	TRBD1	many	16	TRBV29-1	CSFRGTGGRGPTEAFF	TGCAGTTTTAGGGGTACAGGCGGCAGGGGGCCCACTGAAGCTTTCTTT
TRBJ2-7	.	many	16	TRBV12-3/TRBV12-4	CASSSRRSLNSYEQYF	TGTGCCAGCTCTTCTCGTAGAAGCTTAAACTCCTACGAGCAGTACTTC
TRBJ2-2	.	.	15	TRBV7-3	CASSPQGRDTGELFF	TGTGCCAGCAGCCCCCAGGGGCGGGACACCGGGGAGCTGTTTTTT
TRBJ1-1	TRBD1	.	15	TRBV12-3/TRBV12-4	CASSLRTGLNTEAFF	TGTGCCAGCAGCCTCCGGACAGGGCTGAACACTGAAGCTTTCTTT
TRBJ2-7	TRBD1	many	14	TRBV10-3	CAISVDRDSYEQYF	TGTGCCATCAGTGTGGACAGGGACTCCTACGAGCAGTACTTC
TRBJ2-3	.	.	13	TRBV7-3	CASSFSDLDTQYF	TGTGCCAGCAGCTTCTCAGATTTAGATACGCAGTATTTT